The 4 T cell receptor beta chains listed next were all sequenced from one sample in a study of blood T cell repertoires in COVID-19. Clones were sequenced by immunoSEQ multiplex PCR, and TCRdb holds only the in-frame ones, with some missing. The data contain about 210,000 clones, about 88% of them singletons. Sequencing input: peripheral blood. Receptors were obtained from a woman between 40 and 55 years old with acute or convalescent COVID-19.

The gene calls are TRBV6-6 and TRBJ1-1; the D gene is possibly TRBD1 (5 bases). The germline V gene has CDR1 MNHNY and CDR2 SVGAGI (reference sequence). With 7 bases removed from V and 8 bases from J, the gap between germline ends came to 8 bases. The CDR3 sequence is 10 residues long. DNA of the CDR3: TGTGCCAGCATGGGGCGGGAAGCTTTCTTT. Protein: CASMGREAFF.

This clone was detected once. The chain combines TRBV6-1 with TRBJ2-2; 9 bases are shared with TRBD2. Germline V gives CDR1 MNHNS, CDR2 SASEGT. V lost 0 bases, J lost 2 bases, and 13 bases stayed unmatched. This CDR3 has 20 residues. The CDR3: CASSEAVYWSGGTNTGELFF. DNA for the CDR3: TGTGCCAGCAGTGAAGCTGTTTATTGGAGCGGGGGGACAAACACCGGGGAGCTGTTTTTT.

CDR3 region: CASRDRAGQPQHF. CDR3 bases: TGTGCCAGCAGGGACAGGGCGGGTCAGCCCCAGCATTTT. The rearrangement joins TRBV27 to TRBJ1-5, with 8 nucleotides matching TRBD1. Germline CDR1 is MNHEY and CDR2 is SMNVEV (reference sequence). V trimming: 6 bases; J trimming: 6 bases; junction bases outside the gene matches: 4. The CDR3 length is 13 residues.

This clone was seen a few times. The V call is TRBV27, the J call TRBJ1-2, with 10 bases lining up with TRBD1. The V gene end was trimmed by 1 base and the J gene end by 4 bases; junction bases not matched to a gene: 9. This CDR3 region has 17 residues. Germline V gene data show CDR1 as MNHEY and CDR2 as SMNVEV (reference sequence). CDR3 loop: CASSLWGTGAPGYGYTF. DNA for the CDR3: TGTGCCAGCAGTTTATGGGGGACAGGGGCCCCGGGCTATGGCTACACCTTC.